The 10 T cell receptor beta chains below all came from one sample that was sequenced in a study of blood T cell repertoires in COVID-19. The table came from immunoSEQ multiplex PCR; TCRdb's copy has only in-frame clones and leaves some out. The repertoire holds 180,000 or so clones, 81% seen once, with 8% to 13% in the top ten. Sequenced material: peripheral blood. These receptors were collected from a woman in her forties with COVID-19, enrolled during active disease.

The J gene is TRBJ1-5, the V gene TRBV28; TRBD1 might be the D (6 bases). Germline assignment: CDR1 MDHEN and CDR2 SYDVKM. Trimming cost V 8 bases and J 9 bases, with 14 bases left between them. This CDR3 has 12 residues. CDR3 sequence reads: CASAGAGGPQHF. In DNA, the CDR3 is TGTGCCAGCGCGGGGGCTGGCGGGCCCCAGCATTTT.

CDR3 coding DNA: TGTGCCATCAGTAGGACAGGGGGCTACGAGCAGTACTTC. Protein: CAISRTGGYEQYF. J is TRBJ2-7 and V is TRBV10-3, with 10 bases that match TRBD1. The V and J ends lost 5 bases and 3 bases, in that order; junction bases with no gene match: 1. The CDR3 covers 13 residues. Germline-derived CDR1 and CDR2 are ENHRY and SYGVKD.

V usage is TRBV3-1 (or the pseudogene TRBV3-2) and J usage is TRBJ2-1; D is perhaps TRBD2 (6 bases). Germline V gives CDR1 LGHDT, CDR2 YNNKEL (reference sequence). There are 12 residues in the CDR3. With 3 bases removed from V and 9 bases from J, the gap between germline ends came to 9 bases. CDR3 nucleotides: TGTGCCAGCAGCCATACGGGGGTTGAGCAGTTCTTC. As protein: CASSHTGVEQFF.

The chain carries TRBV19 and TRBJ2-3; TRBD1 agrees at 7 bases. This CDR3 region has 14 residues. Trimming at V came to 5 bases and at J to 5 bases, leaving 7 bases not matched to a gene. The germline V gene encodes CDR1 LNHDA and CDR2 SQIVND (reference sequence). The CDR3 loop reads CASSWGQRIDTQYF. The CDR3 DNA is TGTGCCAGTAGTTGGGGACAGCGGATAGATACGCAGTATTTT.

The rearrangement links TRBV5-4 to TRBJ2-3; 14 bases align to TRBD2. CDR1 is SGHNT, CDR2 YYREEE, per germline (reference sequence). The ends lost 0 bases at V and 3 bases at J; junction bases unmatched: 6. The CDR3 runs 18 residues. The CDR3 bases are TGTGCCAGCAGCTTGGCCGGACTAGCGGGAGGTCGGACAGATACGCAGTATTTT. Its protein product is CASSLAGLAGGRTDTQYF.

The chain links TRBV11-3 to TRBJ2-2; a weak D match, TRBD1 (5 bases). The germline V gene encodes CDR1 SGHNT and CDR2 YENEEA. This CDR3 region has 15 residues. The V end was cut by 1 base, the J end by 5 bases, with 11 bases between. CDR3 sequence reads: CASSLVRGPTGELFF. The CDR3 DNA follows: TGTGCCAGCAGCTTAGTTAGGGGTCCTACCGGGGAGCTGTTTTTT.

This sequence joins TRBV7-2 and TRBJ1-6, with D hard to call. This CDR3 has 16 residues. The V and J ends lost 1 base and 7 bases respectively, with 14 bases between them. Germline lookup yields CDR1 SGHTA and CDR2 FQGNSA. CDR3 nucleotide sequence: TGTGCCAGCAGCTTAGATACGACTACCCCAAATTCACCCCTCCACTTT. It specifies CASSLDTTTPNSPLHF.

The chain carries TRBV5-4 and TRBJ2-7; 8 bases align to TRBD1. Trimming at V came to 4 bases and at J to 5 bases, leaving 5 bases not matched to a gene. The CDR3 loop spans 13 amino acids. Per germline, CDR1 SGHNT and CDR2 YYREEE (reference sequence). CDR3 protein: CASSPQTGDEQYV. CDR3 nucleotides: TGTGCCAGCAGCCCCCAGACAGGGGACGAGCAGTACGTC.

The chain employs TRBV6-5 and TRBJ1-2; 9 nucleotides line up with TRBD1. J gave up 8 bases and V 6 bases, and 10 bases lay outside the gene matches. The CDR3 covers 14 residues. The germline gives CDR1 MNHEY, CDR2 SVGAGI. CDR3 loop: CASSIRDRESGYTF. The CDR3 DNA sequence: TGTGCCAGCAGCATACGGGACAGGGAGTCGGGCTACACCTTC.

The J gene is TRBJ1-2, the V gene TRBV6-5; 8 positions match TRBD1. Looked up from germline, CDR1 is MNHEY and CDR2 is SVGAGI. The ends lost 8 bases at V and 0 bases at J; junction bases unmatched: 5. The CDR3 length is 14 residues. CDR3 nucleotides: TGTGCCAGCGGGGGGACAGGAGCTAACTATGGCTACACCTTC. Translation: CASGGTGANYGYTF.